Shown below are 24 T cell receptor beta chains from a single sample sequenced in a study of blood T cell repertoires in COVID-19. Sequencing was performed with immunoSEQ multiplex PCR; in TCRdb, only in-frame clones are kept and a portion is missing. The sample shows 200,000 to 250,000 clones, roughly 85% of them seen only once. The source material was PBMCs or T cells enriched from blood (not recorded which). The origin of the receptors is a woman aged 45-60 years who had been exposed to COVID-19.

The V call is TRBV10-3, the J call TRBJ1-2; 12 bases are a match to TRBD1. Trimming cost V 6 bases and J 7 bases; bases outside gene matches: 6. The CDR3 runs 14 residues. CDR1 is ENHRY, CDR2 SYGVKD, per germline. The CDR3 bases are TGTGCCATCAGACGGGACAGGGGGCTTGCTGGCTACACCTTC. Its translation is CAIRRDRGLAGYTF.

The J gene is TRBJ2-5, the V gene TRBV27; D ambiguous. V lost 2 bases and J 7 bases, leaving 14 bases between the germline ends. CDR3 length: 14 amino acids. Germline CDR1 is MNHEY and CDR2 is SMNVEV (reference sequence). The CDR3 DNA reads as TGTGCCAGCAGTTTAGCAGGATCACTCGCGACCCAGTACTTC. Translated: CASSLAGSLATQYF.

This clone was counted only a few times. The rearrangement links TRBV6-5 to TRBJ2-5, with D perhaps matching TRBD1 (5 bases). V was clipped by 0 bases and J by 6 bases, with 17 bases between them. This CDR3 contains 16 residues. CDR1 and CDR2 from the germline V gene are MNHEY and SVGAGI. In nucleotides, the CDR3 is TGTGCCAGCAGTTACTCTTGGGGTCAGGCAGGGAAGACCCAGTACTTC. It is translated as CASSYSWGQAGKTQYF.

CDR3 in amino acids: CASSLESVGGAVELFF. The DNA for the CDR3 is TGTGCCAGCAGCTTGGAGAGTGTCGGGGGGGCCGTGGAGCTGTTTTTT. The chain links TRBV5-4 to TRBJ2-2, with TRBD2 identical over 8 bases. In germline, CDR1 is SGHNT, CDR2 YYREEE (reference sequence). This CDR3 is 16 amino acids long. Trimming took 0 bases from V and 10 from J; bases not matched to a gene: 11.

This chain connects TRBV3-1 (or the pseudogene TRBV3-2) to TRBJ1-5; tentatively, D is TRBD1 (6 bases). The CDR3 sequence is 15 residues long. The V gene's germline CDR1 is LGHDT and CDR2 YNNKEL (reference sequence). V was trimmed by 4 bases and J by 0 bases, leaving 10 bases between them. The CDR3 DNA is TGTGCCAGCAGCCTTGGACAGTATAGCAATCAGCCCCAGCATTTT. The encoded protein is CASSLGQYSNQPQHF.

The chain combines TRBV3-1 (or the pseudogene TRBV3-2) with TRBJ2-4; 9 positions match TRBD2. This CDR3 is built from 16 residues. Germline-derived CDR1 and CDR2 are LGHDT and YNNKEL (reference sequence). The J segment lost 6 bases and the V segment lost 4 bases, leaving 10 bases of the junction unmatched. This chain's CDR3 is CASSLLAGGAGNIQYF. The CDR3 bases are TGTGCCAGCAGCCTCCTGGCGGGGGGGGCTGGAAACATTCAGTACTTC.

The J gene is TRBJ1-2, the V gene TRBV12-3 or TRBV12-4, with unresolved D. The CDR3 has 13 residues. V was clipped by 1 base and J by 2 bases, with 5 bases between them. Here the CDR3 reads CASSLDQNYGYTF. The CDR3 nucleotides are TGTGCCAGCAGTTTAGACCAGAACTATGGCTACACCTTC.

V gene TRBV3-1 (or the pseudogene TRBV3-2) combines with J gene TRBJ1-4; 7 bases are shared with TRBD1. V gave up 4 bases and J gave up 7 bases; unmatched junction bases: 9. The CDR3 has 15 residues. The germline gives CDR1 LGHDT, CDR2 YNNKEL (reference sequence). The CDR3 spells CASSLRGGRGEKLFF. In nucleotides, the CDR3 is TGTGCCAGCAGCCTCAGAGGGGGCAGGGGTGAAAAACTGTTTTTT.

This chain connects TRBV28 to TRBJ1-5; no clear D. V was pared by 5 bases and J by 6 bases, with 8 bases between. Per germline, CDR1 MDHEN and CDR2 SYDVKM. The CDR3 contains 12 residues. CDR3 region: CASSQAIQPQHF. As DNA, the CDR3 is TGTGCCAGCAGTCAAGCAATTCAGCCCCAGCATTTT.

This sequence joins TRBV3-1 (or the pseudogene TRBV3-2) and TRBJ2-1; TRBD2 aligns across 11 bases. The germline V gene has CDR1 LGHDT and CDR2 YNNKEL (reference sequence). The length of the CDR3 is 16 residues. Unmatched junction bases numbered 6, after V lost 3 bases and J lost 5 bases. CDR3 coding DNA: TGTGCCAGCAGCCAGACTCTAGCGGGGGGAAACAATGAGCAGTTCTTC. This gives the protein CASSQTLAGGNNEQFF.

In DNA, the CDR3 is TGCGCCAGCAGCCAAGATAGGACAGGGAGGGAAAAAGCTTTCTTT. Residues: CASSQDRTGREKAFF. The chain recombines TRBV4-3 with TRBJ1-1; 8 bases map to TRBD1. Germline V gene data show CDR1 as LGHNA and CDR2 as YSLEER. This CDR3 has 15 residues. V lost 0 bases to trimming and J lost 9 bases; unmatched junction nucleotides: 9.

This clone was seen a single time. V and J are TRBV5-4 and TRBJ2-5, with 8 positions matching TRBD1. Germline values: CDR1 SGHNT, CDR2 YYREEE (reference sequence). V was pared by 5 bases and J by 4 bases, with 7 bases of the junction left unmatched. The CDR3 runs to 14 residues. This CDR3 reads CASRVTGVGETQYF. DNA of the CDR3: TGTGCCAGCAGGGTGACAGGGGTCGGAGAGACCCAGTACTTC.

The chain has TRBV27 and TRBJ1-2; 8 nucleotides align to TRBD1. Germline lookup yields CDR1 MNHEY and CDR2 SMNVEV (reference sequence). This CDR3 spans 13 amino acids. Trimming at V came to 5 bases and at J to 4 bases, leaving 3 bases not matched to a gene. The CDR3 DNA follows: TGTGCCAGCAGTGAAGGACAGGGCTATGGCTACACCTTC. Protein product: CASSEGQGYGYTF.

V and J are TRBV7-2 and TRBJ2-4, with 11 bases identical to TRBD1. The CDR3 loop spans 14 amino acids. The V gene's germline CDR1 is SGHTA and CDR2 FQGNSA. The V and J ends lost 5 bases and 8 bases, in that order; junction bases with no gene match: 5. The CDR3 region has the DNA TGTGCCAGCAGCGGACAGGGGGCGTTTGACATTCAGTACTTC. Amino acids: CASSGQGAFDIQYF. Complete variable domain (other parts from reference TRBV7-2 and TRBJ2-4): GAGVSQSPSNKVTEKGKDVELRCDPISGHTALYWYRQSLGQGLEFLIYFQGNSAPDKSGLPSDRFSAERTGGSVSTLTIQRTQQEDSAVYLCASSGQGAFDIQYFGAGTRLSVL.

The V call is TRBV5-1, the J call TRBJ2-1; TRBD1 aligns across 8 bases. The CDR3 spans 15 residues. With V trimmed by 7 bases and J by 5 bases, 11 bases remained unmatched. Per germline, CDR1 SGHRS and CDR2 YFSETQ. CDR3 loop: CASALDRVGHNEQFF. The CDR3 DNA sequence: TGCGCCAGCGCATTGGACAGGGTGGGACACAATGAGCAGTTCTTC.

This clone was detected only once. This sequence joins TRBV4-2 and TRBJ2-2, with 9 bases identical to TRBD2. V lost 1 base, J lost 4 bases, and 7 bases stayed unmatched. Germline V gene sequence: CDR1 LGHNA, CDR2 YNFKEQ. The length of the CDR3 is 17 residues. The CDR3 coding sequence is TGTGCCAGCAGCCAAGTGGCTCGCGGGGGGGCCACCGGGGAGCTGTTTTTT. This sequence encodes CASSQVARGGATGELFF.

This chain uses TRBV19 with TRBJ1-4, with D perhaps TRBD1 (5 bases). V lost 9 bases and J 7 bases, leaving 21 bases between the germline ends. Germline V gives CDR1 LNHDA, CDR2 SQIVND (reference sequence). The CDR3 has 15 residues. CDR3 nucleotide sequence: TGTGCCAGCCGCTCAATGGCAGGGCCGGGTGAAAAACTGTTTTTT. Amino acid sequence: CASRSMAGPGEKLFF.

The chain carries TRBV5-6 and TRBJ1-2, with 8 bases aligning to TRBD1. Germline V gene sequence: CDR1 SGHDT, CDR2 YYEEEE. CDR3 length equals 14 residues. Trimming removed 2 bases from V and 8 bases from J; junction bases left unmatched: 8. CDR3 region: CASSLEQGAQGYTF. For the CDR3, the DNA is TGTGCCAGCAGCTTAGAGCAGGGGGCTCAAGGCTACACCTTC. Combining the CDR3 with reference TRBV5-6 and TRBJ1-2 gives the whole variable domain DAGVTQSPTHLIKTRGQQVTLRCSPKSGHDTVSWYQQALGQGPQFIFQYYEEEERQRGNFPDRFSGHQFPNYSSELNVNALLLGDSALYLCASSLEQGAQGYTFGSGTRLTVV.

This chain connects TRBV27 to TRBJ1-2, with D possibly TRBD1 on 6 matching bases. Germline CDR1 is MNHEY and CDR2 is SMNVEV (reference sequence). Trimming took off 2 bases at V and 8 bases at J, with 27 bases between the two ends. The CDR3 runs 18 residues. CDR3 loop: CASSLHPGSREGVDGYTF. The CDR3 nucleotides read TGTGCCAGCAGTTTACACCCCGGGTCGCGCGAGGGGGTTGACGGCTACACCTTC.

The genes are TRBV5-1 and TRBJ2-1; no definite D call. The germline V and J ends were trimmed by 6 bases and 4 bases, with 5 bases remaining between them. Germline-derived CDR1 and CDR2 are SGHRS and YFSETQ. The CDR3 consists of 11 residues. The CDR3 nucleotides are TGCGCCAGCACCAGATACAATGAGCAGTTCTTC. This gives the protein CASTRYNEQFF.

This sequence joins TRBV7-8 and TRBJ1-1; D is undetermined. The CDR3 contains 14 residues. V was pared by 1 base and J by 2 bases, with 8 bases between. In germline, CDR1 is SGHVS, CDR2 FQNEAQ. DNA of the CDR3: TGTGCCAGCAGCTTAGGGGCCTCTAACACTGAAGCTTTCTTT. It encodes CASSLGASNTEAFF.

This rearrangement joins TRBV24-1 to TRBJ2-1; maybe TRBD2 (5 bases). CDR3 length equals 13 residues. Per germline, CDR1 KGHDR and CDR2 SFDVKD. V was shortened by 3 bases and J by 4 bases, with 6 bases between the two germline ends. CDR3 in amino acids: CATSDGSYNEQFF. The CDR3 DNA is TGTGCCACCAGTGATGGGAGTTACAATGAGCAGTTCTTC.

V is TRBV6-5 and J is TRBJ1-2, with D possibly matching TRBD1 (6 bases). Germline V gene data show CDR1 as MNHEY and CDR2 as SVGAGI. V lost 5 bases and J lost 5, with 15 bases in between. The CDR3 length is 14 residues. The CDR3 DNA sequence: TGTGCCAGCAGTCCACGAGGGGGATTTTATGGCTACACCTTC. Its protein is CASSPRGGFYGYTF.

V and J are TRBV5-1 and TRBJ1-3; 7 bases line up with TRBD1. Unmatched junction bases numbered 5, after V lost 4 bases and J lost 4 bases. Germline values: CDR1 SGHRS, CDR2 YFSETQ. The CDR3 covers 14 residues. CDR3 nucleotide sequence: TGCGCCAGCAGCCCCGGGACAGCAGGAAACACCATATATTTT. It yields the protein CASSPGTAGNTIYF.